The present entry profiles one T cell receptor beta chain with its context. The primer mix had 60 Vbeta and 13 Jbeta primers. Some clones are missing from TCRdb's copy, which holds only in-frame ones; the method was immunoSEQ multiplex PCR. This table holds 220,000 or so clones, about 78% found once. These data originate in a study of cytomegalovirus exposure and HLA in healthy donors. The CDR3 has 13 residues. Germline CDR1 SQVTM, CDR2 ANQGSEA. The V and J ends lost 7 bases and 3 bases respectively, with 15 bases between them. The chain combines TRBV29-1 with TRBJ1-2; D is unclear. Sequenced: PBMCs. The clonotype originates from a male donor in good health and CMV-seronegative. CDR3 coding DNA: TGCAGCGGGCTTGGGAGGGCGGACTATGGCTACACCTTC. The encoded protein is CSGLGRADYGYTF.